The entry below describes one T cell receptor beta chain. This sample is part of a study of blood T cells in healthy people across ages. V dropped 4 bases and J dropped 3 bases, with 15 bases sitting between them. Germline CDR1 reads MNHEY; CDR2 reads SMNVEV (reference sequence). The CDR3 is 16 residues long. The second PCR ran roughly 7 to 12 cycles with a sample-barcoded 5' primer and J-beta primers. A template-switch adaptor that had 12 random nucleotides put a tag on each cDNA molecule. TCRdb passed the 5' RACE reads through MiXCR, listing each CDR3 protein once. Among 650,000 or so distinct CDR3 sequences listed, 52% were seen once. Those donating, healthy Caucasian individuals from Russia, were aged roughly 6 to 95. Total RNA extraction produced at least 6 micrograms (per sample) for the study.

J is TRBJ1-4 and V is TRBV27, with D tentatively TRBD1 (6 bases). The sequencing sample was made of blood. This TCR was sampled from an elderly woman in good health. The CDR3 spells CASSSPRTDPNEKLFF. CDR3 coding DNA: TGTGCCAGCAGTTCACCGCGGACAGATCCTAATGAAAAACTGTTTTTT. The full variable domain, its missing parts supplied by reference TRBV27 and TRBJ1-4, is EAQVTQNPRYLITVTGKKLTVTCSQNMNHEYMSWYRQDPGLGLRQIYYSMNVEVTDKGDVPEGYKVSRKEKRNFPLILESPSPNQTSLYFCASSSPRTDPNEKLFFGSGTQLSVL.